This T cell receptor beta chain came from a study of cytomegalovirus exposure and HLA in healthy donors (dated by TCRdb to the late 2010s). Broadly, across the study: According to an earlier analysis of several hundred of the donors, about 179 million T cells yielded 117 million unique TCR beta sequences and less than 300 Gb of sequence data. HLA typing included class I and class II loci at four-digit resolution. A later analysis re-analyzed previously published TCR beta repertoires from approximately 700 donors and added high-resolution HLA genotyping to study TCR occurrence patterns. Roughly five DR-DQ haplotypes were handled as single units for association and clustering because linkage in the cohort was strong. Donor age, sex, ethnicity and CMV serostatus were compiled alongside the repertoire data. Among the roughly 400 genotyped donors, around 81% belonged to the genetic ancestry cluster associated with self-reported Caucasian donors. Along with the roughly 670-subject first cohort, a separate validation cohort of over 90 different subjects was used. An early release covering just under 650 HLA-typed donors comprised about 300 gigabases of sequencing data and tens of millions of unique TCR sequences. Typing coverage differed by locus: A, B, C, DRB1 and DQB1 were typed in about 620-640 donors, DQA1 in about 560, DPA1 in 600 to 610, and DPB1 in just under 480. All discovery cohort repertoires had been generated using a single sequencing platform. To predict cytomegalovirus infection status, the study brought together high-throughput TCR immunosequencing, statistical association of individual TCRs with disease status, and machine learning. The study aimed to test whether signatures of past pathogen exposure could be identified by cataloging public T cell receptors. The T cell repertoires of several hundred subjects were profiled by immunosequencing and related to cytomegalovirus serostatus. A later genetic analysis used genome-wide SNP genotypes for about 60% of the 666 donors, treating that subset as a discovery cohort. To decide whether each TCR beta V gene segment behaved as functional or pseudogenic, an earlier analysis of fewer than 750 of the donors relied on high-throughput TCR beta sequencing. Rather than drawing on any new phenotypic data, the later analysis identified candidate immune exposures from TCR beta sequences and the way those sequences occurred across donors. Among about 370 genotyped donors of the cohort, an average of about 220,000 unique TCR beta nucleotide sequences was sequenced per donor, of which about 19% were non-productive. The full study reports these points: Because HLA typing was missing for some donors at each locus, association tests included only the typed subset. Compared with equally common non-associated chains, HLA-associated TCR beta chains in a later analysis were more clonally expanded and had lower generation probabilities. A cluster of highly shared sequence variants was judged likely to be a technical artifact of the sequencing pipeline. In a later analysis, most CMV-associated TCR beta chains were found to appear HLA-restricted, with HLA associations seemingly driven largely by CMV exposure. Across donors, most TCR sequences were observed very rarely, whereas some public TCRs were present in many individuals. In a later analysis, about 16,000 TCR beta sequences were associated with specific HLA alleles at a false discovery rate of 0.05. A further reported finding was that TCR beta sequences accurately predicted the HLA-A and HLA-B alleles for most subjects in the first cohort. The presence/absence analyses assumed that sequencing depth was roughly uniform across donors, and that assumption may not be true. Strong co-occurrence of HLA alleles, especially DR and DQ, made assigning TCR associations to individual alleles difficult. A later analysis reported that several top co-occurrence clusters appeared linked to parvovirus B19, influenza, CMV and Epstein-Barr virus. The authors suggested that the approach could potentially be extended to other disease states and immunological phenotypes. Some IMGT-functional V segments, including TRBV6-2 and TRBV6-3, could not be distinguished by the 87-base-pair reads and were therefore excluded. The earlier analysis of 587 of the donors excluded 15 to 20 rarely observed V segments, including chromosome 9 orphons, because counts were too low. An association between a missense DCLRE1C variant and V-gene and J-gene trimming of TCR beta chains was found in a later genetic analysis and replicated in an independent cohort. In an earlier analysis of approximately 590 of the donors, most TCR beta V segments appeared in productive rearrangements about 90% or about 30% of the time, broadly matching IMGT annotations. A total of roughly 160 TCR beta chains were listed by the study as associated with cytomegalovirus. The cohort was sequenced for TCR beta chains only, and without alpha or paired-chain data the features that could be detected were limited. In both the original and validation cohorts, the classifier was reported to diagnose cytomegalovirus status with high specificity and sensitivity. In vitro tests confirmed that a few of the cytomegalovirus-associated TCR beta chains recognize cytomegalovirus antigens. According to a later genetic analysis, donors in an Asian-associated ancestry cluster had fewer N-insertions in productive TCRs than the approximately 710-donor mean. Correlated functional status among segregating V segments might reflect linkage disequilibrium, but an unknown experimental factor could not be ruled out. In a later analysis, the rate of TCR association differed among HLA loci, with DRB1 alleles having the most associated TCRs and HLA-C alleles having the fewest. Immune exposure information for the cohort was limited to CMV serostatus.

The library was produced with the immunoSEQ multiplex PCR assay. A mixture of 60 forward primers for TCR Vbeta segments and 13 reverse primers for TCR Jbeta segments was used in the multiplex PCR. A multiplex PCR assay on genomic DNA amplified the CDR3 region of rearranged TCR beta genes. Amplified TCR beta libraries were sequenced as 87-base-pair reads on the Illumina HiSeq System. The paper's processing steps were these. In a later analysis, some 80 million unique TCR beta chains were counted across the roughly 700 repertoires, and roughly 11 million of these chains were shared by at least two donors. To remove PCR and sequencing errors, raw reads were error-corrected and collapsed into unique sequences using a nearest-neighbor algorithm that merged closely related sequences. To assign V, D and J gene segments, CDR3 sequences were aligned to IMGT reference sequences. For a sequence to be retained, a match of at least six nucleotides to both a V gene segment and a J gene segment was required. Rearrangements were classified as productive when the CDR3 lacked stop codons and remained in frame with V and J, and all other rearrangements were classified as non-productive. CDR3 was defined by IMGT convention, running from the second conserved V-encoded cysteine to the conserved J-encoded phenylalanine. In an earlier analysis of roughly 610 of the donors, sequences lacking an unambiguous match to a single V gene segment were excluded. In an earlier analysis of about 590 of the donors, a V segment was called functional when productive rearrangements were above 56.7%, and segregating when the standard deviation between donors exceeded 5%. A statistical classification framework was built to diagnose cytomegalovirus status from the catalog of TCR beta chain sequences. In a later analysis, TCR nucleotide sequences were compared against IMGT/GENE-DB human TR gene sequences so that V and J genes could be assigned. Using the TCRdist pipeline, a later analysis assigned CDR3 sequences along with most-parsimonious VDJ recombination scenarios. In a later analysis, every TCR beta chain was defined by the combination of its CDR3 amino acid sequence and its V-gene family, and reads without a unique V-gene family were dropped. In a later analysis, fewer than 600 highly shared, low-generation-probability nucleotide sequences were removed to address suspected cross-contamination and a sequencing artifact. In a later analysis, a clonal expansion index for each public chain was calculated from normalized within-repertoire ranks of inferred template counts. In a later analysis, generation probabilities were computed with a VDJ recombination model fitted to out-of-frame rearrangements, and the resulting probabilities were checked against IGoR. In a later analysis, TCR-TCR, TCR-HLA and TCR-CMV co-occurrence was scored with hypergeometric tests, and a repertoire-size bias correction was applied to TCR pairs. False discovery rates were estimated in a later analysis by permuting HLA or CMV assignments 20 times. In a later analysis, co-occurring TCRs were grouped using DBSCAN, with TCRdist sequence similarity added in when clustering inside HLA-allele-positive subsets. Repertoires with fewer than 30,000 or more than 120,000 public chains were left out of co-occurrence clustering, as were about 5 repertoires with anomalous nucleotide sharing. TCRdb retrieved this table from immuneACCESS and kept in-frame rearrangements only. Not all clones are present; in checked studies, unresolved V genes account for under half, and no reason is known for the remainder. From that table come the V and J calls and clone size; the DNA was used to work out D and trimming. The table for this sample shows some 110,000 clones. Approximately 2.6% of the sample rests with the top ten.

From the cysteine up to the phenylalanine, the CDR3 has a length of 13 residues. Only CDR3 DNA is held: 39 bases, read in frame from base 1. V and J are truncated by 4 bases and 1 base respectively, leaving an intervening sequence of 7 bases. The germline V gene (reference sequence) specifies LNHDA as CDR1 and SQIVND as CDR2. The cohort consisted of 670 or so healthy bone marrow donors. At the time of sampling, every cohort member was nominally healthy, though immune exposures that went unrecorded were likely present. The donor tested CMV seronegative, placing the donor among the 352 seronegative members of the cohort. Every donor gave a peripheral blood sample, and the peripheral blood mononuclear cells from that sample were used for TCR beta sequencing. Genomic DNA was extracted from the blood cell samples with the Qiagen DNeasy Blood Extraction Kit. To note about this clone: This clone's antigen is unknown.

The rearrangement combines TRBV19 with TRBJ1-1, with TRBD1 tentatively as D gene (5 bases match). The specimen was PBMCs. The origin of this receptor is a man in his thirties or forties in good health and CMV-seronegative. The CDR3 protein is CASSRDSNTEAFF. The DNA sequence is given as TGTGCCAGTAGTAGGGACTCGAACACTGAAGCTTTCTTT.